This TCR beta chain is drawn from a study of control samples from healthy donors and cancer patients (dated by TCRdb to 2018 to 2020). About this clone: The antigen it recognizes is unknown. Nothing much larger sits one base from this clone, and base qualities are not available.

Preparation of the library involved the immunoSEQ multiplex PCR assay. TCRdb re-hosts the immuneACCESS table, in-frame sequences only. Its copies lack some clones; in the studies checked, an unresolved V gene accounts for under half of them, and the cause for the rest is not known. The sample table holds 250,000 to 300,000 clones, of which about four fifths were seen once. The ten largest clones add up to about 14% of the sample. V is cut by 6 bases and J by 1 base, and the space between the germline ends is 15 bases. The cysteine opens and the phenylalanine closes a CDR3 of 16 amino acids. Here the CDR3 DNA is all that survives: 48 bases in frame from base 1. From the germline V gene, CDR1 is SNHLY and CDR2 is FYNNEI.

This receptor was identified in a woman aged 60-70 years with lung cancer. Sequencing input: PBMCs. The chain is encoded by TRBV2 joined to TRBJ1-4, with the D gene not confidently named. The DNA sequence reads TGTGCCAGCAGGGGAACCTCGAGGGTAACTAATGAAAAACTGTTTTTT. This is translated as CASRGTSRVTNEKLFF. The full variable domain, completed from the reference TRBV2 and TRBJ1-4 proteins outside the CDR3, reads EPEVTQTPSHQVTQMGQEVILRCVPISNHLYFYWYRQILGQKVEFLVSFYNNEISEKSEIFDDQFSVERPDGSNFTLKIRSTKLEDSAMYFCASRGTSRVTNEKLFFGSGTQLSVL.